This passage covers 28 T cell receptor beta chains from one sample sequenced in a study of blood T cell repertoires in COVID-19. Method: immunoSEQ multiplex PCR; TCRdb's copy keeps in-frame clones and lacks some. The repertoire holds 130,000 or so clones, roughly three quarters seen once, with 7.9% in the top ten. Sequencing was performed on peripheral blood. The receptor set was obtained from a human donor in a cohort sampled during active COVID-19.

The chain joins TRBV29-1 to TRBJ1-1, with D unclear. V was pared by 7 bases and J by 5 bases, with 11 bases between. Per germline, CDR1 SQVTM and CDR2 ANQGSEA. The CDR3 consists of 11 residues. CDR3 amino acids: CSAALGTEAFF. CDR3 coding DNA: TGCAGCGCGGCCCTAGGAACTGAAGCTTTCTTT.

This clone turned up a few times. CDR3 protein: CSVGNRGSYGYTF. The CDR3 DNA is TGCAGCGTTGGAAACAGGGGGTCCTATGGCTACACCTTC. The genes are TRBV29-1 and TRBJ1-2, with 8 bases matching TRBD1. Germline V gives CDR1 SQVTM, CDR2 ANQGSEA. The J segment lost 4 bases and the V segment lost 4 bases, leaving 5 bases of the junction unmatched. This CDR3 comprises 13 residues.

V gene TRBV4-1 combines with J gene TRBJ2-7, with D possibly TRBD1 on 6 matching bases. Trimming shortened V by 0 bases and J by 2 bases, and 11 bases separated the two germline ends. The CDR3 runs 15 residues. The germline V gene encodes CDR1 MGHRA and CDR2 YSYEKL. The CDR3 nucleotides read TGCGCCAGCAGCCAAGAAACAGGGCGAACCTACGAGCAGTACTTC. Translated, it gives CASSQETGRTYEQYF.

This chain links TRBV19 with TRBJ2-7; 12 bases match TRBD2. The CDR3 spans 18 residues. Germline V gives CDR1 LNHDA, CDR2 SQIVND (reference sequence). V gave up 5 bases and J gave up 6 bases; unmatched junction bases: 17. In nucleotides, the CDR3 is TGTGCCAGTAGTCCCCAGGGGCGACTAGCGGGGGCGAGGAGCGAGCAGTACTTC. Protein product: CASSPQGRLAGARSEQYF.

The V gene is TRBV7-9, the J gene TRBJ1-5, with D unresolved. With 3 bases removed from V and 3 bases from J, the gap between germline ends came to 9 bases. The CDR3 is made up of 14 amino acids. Germline CDR1 and CDR2: SEHNR and FQNEAQ (reference sequence). The CDR3 reads CASSFGQVNQPQHF. The CDR3 DNA reads as TGTGCCAGCAGCTTTGGGCAGGTCAATCAGCCCCAGCATTTT.

V usage is TRBV19 and J usage is TRBJ1-1; TRBD1 is a possible D gene (6 bases). With 5 bases removed from V and 5 bases from J, the gap between germline ends came to 18 bases. The germline V gene has CDR1 LNHDA and CDR2 SQIVND (reference sequence). The CDR3 covers 15 residues. The CDR3 protein is CASSPYPEGGTEAFF. The CDR3 DNA follows: TGTGCCAGTAGTCCCTACCCCGAGGGGGGGACTGAAGCTTTCTTT. The whole variable domain, remainder taken from reference TRBV19 and TRBJ1-1, is DGGITQSPKYLFRKEGQNVTLSCEQNLNHDAMYWYRQDPGQGLRLIYYSQIVNDFQKGDIAEGYSVSREKKESFPLTVTSAQKNPTAFYLCASSPYPEGGTEAFFGQGTRLTVV.

This chain connects TRBV14 to TRBJ2-3; D remains unclear. The length of the CDR3 is 16 residues. V gave up 0 bases and J gave up 4 bases, with 14 bases separating them. The germline gives CDR1 SGHDN, CDR2 FVKESK. In DNA, the CDR3 is TGTGCCAGCAGCCAAGATTTTTACTCCAGCGCAGATACGCAGTATTTT. The encoded protein is CASSQDFYSSADTQYF.

The chain carries TRBV6-5 and TRBJ2-1; TRBD2 agrees at 8 bases. The trim removed 5 bases at V and 4 bases at J, leaving 7 bases unmatched. The CDR3 totals 15 residues. Per germline, CDR1 MNHEY and CDR2 SVGAGI. CDR3 sequence: CASSRLAGPYNEQFF. CDR3 nucleotides: TGTGCCAGCAGTCGGCTAGCGGGCCCTTACAATGAGCAGTTCTTC.

The CDR3 protein is CASSSRQGIPKPTYEQYF. The CDR3 DNA reads as TGCGCCAGCAGCTCAAGACAGGGAATCCCGAAGCCGACCTACGAGCAGTACTTC. V usage is TRBV5-1 and J usage is TRBJ2-7; 7 bases are a match to TRBD1. V dropped 3 bases and J dropped 2; count of bases not matched to a gene: 17. From germline, CDR1 is SGHRS and CDR2 YFSETQ. The length of the CDR3 is 18 residues.

V gene TRBV4-2 combines with J gene TRBJ2-6; no definite D call. The CDR3 consists of 13 residues. Trimming shortened V by 5 bases and J by 4 bases, and 6 bases separated the two germline ends. Germline CDR1 and CDR2: LGHNA and YNFKEQ. The CDR3 DNA sequence: TGTGCCAGCAGCAATTCGGGGGCCAACGTCCTGACTTTC. Residues: CASSNSGANVLTF.

The rearrangement joins TRBV6-5 to TRBJ1-5, with TRBD1 as a possible D gene (5 bases). The ends were cut back, 2 bases at V and 3 bases at J, with 5 bases in the middle. Germline CDR1 is MNHEY and CDR2 is SVGAGI. There are 13 residues in the CDR3. The CDR3, as DNA: TGTGCCAGCAGTTACGGGGCCAATCAGCCCCAGCATTTT. Amino acid sequence: CASSYGANQPQHF.

This chain links TRBV18 with TRBJ2-1, with D unresolved. There are 20 residues in the CDR3. Trimming left V 0 bases short and J 8 bases short, with 29 bases between. Per the germline V gene, CDR1 is KGHSH and CDR2 is LQKENI. CDR3 residues: CASSPPEETNLYTLGDEQFF. DNA of the CDR3: TGTGCCAGCTCACCACCCGAGGAAACAAATCTATATACCCTAGGCGATGAGCAGTTCTTC.

This chain links TRBV27 with TRBJ2-5, with TRBD2 identical over 13 bases. The V gene end was trimmed by 5 bases and the J gene end by 4 bases; junction bases not matched to a gene: 4. The CDR3 is made up of 15 amino acids. CDR1 is MNHEY, CDR2 SMNVEV, per germline (reference sequence). In nucleotides, the CDR3 is TGTGCCAGCAGTAGGACTAGCGGGAGTGGAGAGACCCAGTACTTC. The encoded protein is CASSRTSGSGETQYF.

This chain connects TRBV3-1 (or the pseudogene TRBV3-2) to TRBJ2-7, with TRBD1 matching over 11 bases. Germline V gene sequence: CDR1 LGHDT, CDR2 YNNKEL (reference sequence). Losses at the gene ends were 4 bases for V and 4 bases for J; bases not matched to a gene: 6. The CDR3 runs 15 residues. CDR3 coding DNA: TGTGCCAGCAGCCCCCGGACAGGGGGCTGGTACGAGCAGTACTTC. This translates into CASSPRTGGWYEQYF.

J is TRBJ2-3 and V is TRBV6-5; no clear D. The CDR3 loop spans 13 amino acids. Germline-derived CDR1 and CDR2 are MNHEY and SVGAGI. Trimming stripped 2 bases from V and 0 bases from J, with 3 bases between. The CDR3 DNA reads TGTGCCAGCAGTTACGCGAGCACAGATACGCAGTATTTT. Encoded protein: CASSYASTDTQYF.

V gene TRBV28 combines with J gene TRBJ2-7; 7 bases agree with TRBD1. CDR1 and CDR2 from the germline V gene are MDHEN and SYDVKM. After removal of 6 bases from V and 2 bases from J, the junction contained 4 bases not matched to a gene. The CDR3 is 13 amino acids. CDR3 residues: CASSRTGTYEQYF. CDR3 DNA: TGTGCCAGCAGCCGGACAGGAACCTACGAGCAGTACTTC.

CDR3 bases: TGTGCCAGCAGTTTCCACGCGGGGACCTACAATGAGCAGTTCTTC. As protein: CASSFHAGTYNEQFF. The chain carries TRBV6-5 and TRBJ2-1, with D possibly being TRBD2 (6 bases). Germline V gives CDR1 MNHEY, CDR2 SVGAGI. CDR3 size: 15 residues. V was shortened by 4 bases and J by 2 bases, with 12 bases between the two germline ends.

A single count supports this clone. The rearrangement joins TRBV30 to TRBJ2-2; 9 bases fit TRBD2. The CDR3 contains 14 residues. V lost 4 bases, J lost 1 base, and 1 base stayed unmatched. The germline V gene has CDR1 GTSNPN and CDR2 SVGIG (reference sequence). CDR3 coding DNA: TGTGCCTGGAAGCGGGAGGAGAACACCGGGGAGCTGTTTTTT. Translation: CAWKREENTGELFF.

This clone has only one observation. The chain is built from TRBV2 and TRBJ1-2; D perhaps matches TRBD1 (5 bases). The CDR3 length is 12 residues. The germline V and J ends were trimmed by 3 bases and 7 bases, with 9 bases remaining between them. Germline lookup yields CDR1 SNHLY and CDR2 FYNNEI. DNA for the CDR3: TGTGCCAGCAGTGACAGGGCCTCTGGCTACACCTTC. Protein product: CASSDRASGYTF.

The chain uses TRBV11-2 and TRBJ1-6; TRBD1 aligns across 7 bases. V dropped 5 bases and J dropped 6; count of bases not matched to a gene: 13. Per the germline V gene, CDR1 is SGHAT and CDR2 is FQNNGV. There are 17 residues in the CDR3. CDR3 bases: TGTGCCAGCAGCAGTTACCAAATGACAGGGCCTAATTCACCCCTCCACTTT. Translated: CASSSYQMTGPNSPLHF.

This clone has only a few counts. The rearrangement links TRBV6-1 to TRBJ1-5; weak D call: TRBD1 (5 bases). There are 16 residues in the CDR3. Trimming took 2 bases from V and 2 from J, leaving 13 bases between them. Germline CDR1 MNHNS, CDR2 SASEGT. CDR3 in DNA: TGTGCCAGCAGTGAAAGCGGGGCCGGGGGCAATCAGCCCCAGCATTTT. The encoded protein is CASSESGAGGNQPQHF.

The chain's CDR3 is CASSVNPATDPMNTEAFF. DNA of the CDR3: TGTGCCAGCAGCGTCAACCCGGCGACAGATCCAATGAACACTGAAGCTTTCTTT. This chain links TRBV9 with TRBJ1-1; possibly TRBD1 for D (5 bases). This CDR3 comprises 18 residues. The germline V gene has CDR1 SGDLS and CDR2 YYNGEE. Trimming pared 2 bases from V and 0 bases from J, leaving 20 bases between.

This clone has just one count. This rearrangement joins TRBV19 to TRBJ1-5; perhaps TRBD1 as D (6 bases). The CDR3 loop spans 17 amino acids. V dropped 6 bases and J dropped 9 bases, with 27 bases sitting between them. The V gene's germline CDR1 is LNHDA and CDR2 SQIVND (reference sequence). DNA of the CDR3: TGTGCCAGTAGCGAGATTTCAGTCGACAGGAGAAACCGGCCCCAGCATTTT. Protein: CASSEISVDRRNRPQHF. Looking up the rest from reference TRBV19 and TRBJ1-5 gives the full variable domain: DGGITQSPKYLFRKEGQNVTLSCEQNLNHDAMYWYRQDPGQGLRLIYYSQIVNDFQKGDIAEGYSVSREKKESFPLTVTSAQKNPTAFYLCASSEISVDRRNRPQHFGDGTRLSIL.

This CDR3 reads CAWSEGGAGANVLTF. For the CDR3, the DNA is TGTGCCTGGAGCGAGGGGGGGGCTGGGGCCAACGTCCTGACTTTC. V gene TRBV30 combines with J gene TRBJ2-6; possibly TRBD2 for D (7 bases). Germline V gene lookup returns CDR1 GTSNPN and CDR2 SVGIG (reference sequence). This CDR3 contains 15 residues. V dropped 3 bases and J dropped 2 bases, with 11 bases sitting between them.

The chain employs TRBV27 and TRBJ2-3; 11 bases line up with TRBD2. The CDR3 consists of 19 residues. Germline-derived CDR1 and CDR2 are MNHEY and SMNVEV (reference sequence). J gave up 2 bases and V 4 bases, and 14 bases lay outside the gene matches. For the CDR3, the DNA is TGTGCCAGCAGTTACAGGGGTCTAGCGGGGGGCCTCCTCACAGATACGCAGTATTTT. Encoded protein: CASSYRGLAGGLLTDTQYF.

The V gene is TRBV5-1, the J gene TRBJ2-7; 10 nucleotides agree with TRBD1. The CDR3 runs to 14 residues. V lost 4 bases and J lost 5; bases outside the gene matches: 6. Germline values: CDR1 SGHRS, CDR2 YFSETQ. CDR3 region: CASSRRQGADEQYF. The CDR3 nucleotides are TGCGCCAGCAGCAGGAGACAGGGGGCCGACGAGCAGTACTTC.

This rearrangement joins TRBV5-1 to TRBJ2-7, with 8 bases that match TRBD1. The germline CDR1 and CDR2 sequences are SGHRS and YFSETQ. The CDR3 totals 15 residues. Germline trimming cut 0 bases from V and 2 bases from J; bases unmatched to any gene: 4. The CDR3 DNA reads TGCGCCAGCAGCTTGGCTGTGACAGGGGCCTACGAGCAGTACTTC. It is translated as CASSLAVTGAYEQYF.

The chain joins TRBV6-5 to TRBJ2-7; 8 nucleotides match TRBD1. V trimming: 6 bases; J trimming: 3 bases; junction bases outside the gene matches: 10. This CDR3 is 15 amino acids long. Germline V gives CDR1 MNHEY, CDR2 SVGAGI. The CDR3 DNA follows: TGTGCCAGCAGCTTATTGACAGGGGAAGACTACGAGCAGTACTTC. It translates to CASSLLTGEDYEQYF.